These 27 T cell receptor beta chains were all obtained from the same sample, sequenced in a study of T cell responses to AZD1222 COVID-19 vaccine (dated by TCRdb to the early 2020s). Library method: the immunoSEQ multiplex PCR assay. As stored in TCRdb, this immuneACCESS dataset retains in-frame rearrangements with V and J assigned. A fraction of the clones does not appear; measured against another copy, unresolved V genes explain less than half of the discrepancy, and the remainder lacks a known reason. The sample includes just over 70,000 clones, with around 85% observed a single time. The ten biggest clones cover around 20% of the sample. Interpreted using the paper, the time point label stands for: baseline before first vaccination. The specimen was peripheral blood, collected on day 0 of AZD1222 vaccination. The receptor source for this set is an adult in good health.

V and J are TRBV9 and TRBJ1-2, with D perhaps matching TRBD1 (5 bases). The CDR3 contains 14 residues. Germline V gene data show CDR1 as SGDLS and CDR2 as YYNGEE. V dropped 4 bases and J dropped 7 bases, with 17 bases sitting between them. This CDR3 is CASSSHQGMGGYTF. CDR3 nucleotide sequence: TGTGCCAGCAGCAGCCATCAGGGAATGGGTGGCTACACCTTC.

The rearrangement links TRBV11-2 to TRBJ2-7; 9 bases line up with TRBD1. The CDR3 is 14 amino acids. Germline V gives CDR1 SGHAT, CDR2 FQNNGV. J lost 2 bases, V lost 5 bases, and 4 bases had no gene match. As DNA, the CDR3 is TGTGCCAGCAGCATTAGGACAGGGGCCTACGAGCAGTACTTC. It is translated as CASSIRTGAYEQYF.

The V and J genes are TRBV10-3 and TRBJ1-2, with 7 bases lining up with TRBD1. Germline trimming cut 3 bases from V and 6 bases from J; bases unmatched to any gene: 13. This CDR3 comprises 16 residues. The germline gives CDR1 ENHRY, CDR2 SYGVKD. The CDR3 nucleotides are TGTGCCATCAGTGATGCGGGTCGAACAGGGGTCGATGGCTACACCTTC. It is translated as CAISDAGRTGVDGYTF.

The rearrangement joins TRBV5-1 to TRBJ2-3; 9 bases line up with TRBD1. The CDR3 spans 13 residues. Germline loops: CDR1 SGHRS, CDR2 YFSETQ. Trimming took 7 bases from V and 2 from J; bases not matched to a gene: 2. The CDR3 here is CASRTGVTDTQYF. The CDR3 DNA reads as TGCGCCAGCCGGACAGGGGTCACAGATACGCAGTATTTT.

The chain recombines TRBV3-1 (or the pseudogene TRBV3-2) with TRBJ1-2; 7 positions agree with TRBD1. There are 14 residues in the CDR3. Germline V lookup: CDR1 LGHDT, CDR2 YNNKEL (reference sequence). V dropped 3 bases and J dropped 4; count of bases not matched to a gene: 5. The CDR3 bases are TGTGCCAGCAGCCATCCCGGGACAGTCTATGGCTACACCTTC. Translation gives CASSHPGTVYGYTF.

CDR3 protein: CASSLAGGPEAFF. In DNA, the CDR3 is TGTGCCAGCAGCTTGGCCGGGGGTCCTGAAGCTTTCTTT. The chain is built from TRBV5-6 and TRBJ1-1, with D possibly matching TRBD1 (5 bases). The CDR3 is 13 amino acids. Germline assignment: CDR1 SGHDT and CDR2 YYEEEE. Trimming took off 0 bases at V and 6 bases at J, with 9 bases between the two ends.

The chain joins TRBV19 to TRBJ1-1; D remains ambiguous. The CDR3 runs 13 residues. Germline-derived CDR1 and CDR2 are LNHDA and SQIVND (reference sequence). V lost 2 bases and J lost 3, with 7 bases in between. CDR3 in amino acids: CASSIREDTEAFF. Here the CDR3 DNA reads TGTGCCAGTAGTATAAGGGAGGACACTGAAGCTTTCTTT.

The chain is built from TRBV3-1 (or the pseudogene TRBV3-2) and TRBJ2-7; 12 bases are shared with TRBD2. With 0 bases clipped from V and 3 bases from J, the junction kept 12 bases outside the gene matches. This CDR3 is built from 19 residues. CDR1 and CDR2 from the germline V gene are LGHDT and YNNKEL (reference sequence). DNA for the CDR3: TGTGCCAGCAGCCAAGAAAGGATAGGAAGGACTAGCGGGATCTACGAGCAGTACTTC. Residues: CASSQERIGRTSGIYEQYF.

This sequence joins TRBV10-3 and TRBJ2-7; D is possibly TRBD2 (6 bases). CDR3 size: 12 residues. The V gene's germline CDR1 is ENHRY and CDR2 SYGVKD. V lost 10 bases, J lost 0 bases, and 10 bases lay in between. CDR3 DNA: TGTGCCACCGGGGGATTCTCCTACGAGCAGTACTTC. Translating gives CATGGFSYEQYF.

For this clone: The same CDR3 is also encoded by other DNA sequences in this sample. The V gene is TRBV2, the J gene TRBJ2-7; 7 bases line up with TRBD1. The V gene end was trimmed by 8 bases and the J gene end by 2 bases; junction bases not matched to a gene: 0. CDR3 length: 11 residues. In germline, CDR1 is SNHLY, CDR2 FYNNEI. The CDR3 DNA is TGTGCCAGCGGGACAGCCTACGAGCAGTACTTC. Translating it yields CASGTAYEQYF. Based on the CDR3 plus reference TRBV2 and TRBJ2-7, the full variable domain is EPEVTQTPSHQVTQMGQEVILRCVPISNHLYFYWYRQILGQKVEFLVSFYNNEISEKSEIFDDQFSVERPDGSNFTLKIRSTKLEDSAMYFCASGTAYEQYFGPGTRLTVT.

The CDR3 loop reads CASTIERGPSTDTQYF. The CDR3 DNA is TGTGCCAGCACCATCGAGCGGGGGCCCAGCACAGATACGCAGTATTTT. This chain uses TRBV7-9 with TRBJ2-3, with 8 bases aligning to TRBD2. The germline gives CDR1 SEHNR, CDR2 FQNEAQ (reference sequence). The CDR3 is 16 residues long. V lost 7 bases, J lost 0 bases, and 9 bases stayed unmatched.

This chain connects TRBV28 to TRBJ2-7; 9 bases agree with TRBD2. The V gene end was trimmed by 5 bases and the J gene end by 6 bases; junction bases not matched to a gene: 11. This CDR3 contains 15 residues. Per the germline V gene, CDR1 is MDHEN and CDR2 is SYDVKM. CDR3 region: CASSTLGGRASEQYF. The CDR3 DNA is TGTGCCAGCAGTACCCTTGGCGGGAGGGCCTCCGAGCAGTACTTC. The variable domain in full, completed from reference TRBV28 and TRBJ2-7, reads DVKVTQSSRYLVKRTGEKVFLECVQDMDHENMFWYRQDPGLGLRLIYFSYDVKMKEKGDIPEGYSVSREKKERFSLILESASTNQTSMYLCASSTLGGRASEQYFGPGTRLTVT.

This clone was detected only once. This chain connects TRBV6-6 to TRBJ2-4; D possibly corresponds to TRBD1 (5 bases). The CDR3 is 16 residues long. Germline V gene data show CDR1 as MNHNY and CDR2 as SVGAGI (reference sequence). Between the trimmed V and J ends, which lost 7 bases and 3 bases, there was a span of 19 bases. The CDR3 DNA follows: TGTGCCAGCAAAGCTTCCAGGGTCTCTCTCAAAAACATTCAGTACTTC. It specifies CASKASRVSLKNIQYF.

This sequence joins TRBV11-1 and TRBJ2-7, with D unresolved. Germline V lookup: CDR1 SGHAT, CDR2 FQDESV (reference sequence). Trimming took 3 bases from V and 7 from J, leaving 19 bases between them. This CDR3 has 15 amino acids. The CDR3 bases are TGTGCCAGCAGCTTCCGAGGAAACGGCTTAGGTGAGCAGTACTTC. Its translation: CASSFRGNGLGEQYF.

The chain has TRBV19 and TRBJ1-4; D not certain. V lost 1 base, J lost 4 bases, and 7 bases lay in between. CDR1 is LNHDA and CDR2 is SQIVND in the germline V gene (reference sequence). There are 14 residues in the CDR3. The chain's CDR3 is CASSIASLNEKLFF. As DNA, the CDR3 is TGTGCCAGTAGTATAGCCAGCCTTAATGAAAAACTGTTTTTT.

The rearrangement uses TRBV27 and TRBJ2-5; 12 bases align to TRBD2. The J segment lost 5 bases and the V segment lost 5 bases, leaving 9 bases of the junction unmatched. This CDR3 is built from 16 residues. Germline V CDR1 and CDR2: MNHEY, SMNVEV (reference sequence). The DNA of the CDR3 is TGTGCCAGCAGTCTCACCACTAGCGGGGGGTCGGAGACCCAGTACTTC. Translated: CASSLTTSGGSETQYF.

The chain uses TRBV4-2 and TRBJ2-3, with 11 bases aligning to TRBD2. The CDR3 has 17 residues. The V segment lost 4 bases and the J segment 8 bases; nucleotides outside the gene matches: 14. Germline V gene sequence: CDR1 LGHNA, CDR2 YNFKEQ. The CDR3 bases are TGTGCCAGCAGCCCTTCAGGGGTAGCGGGAGGGGGTAGTACGCAGTATTTT. Translating it yields CASSPSGVAGGGSTQYF.

The chain links TRBV11-2 to TRBJ2-2; D perhaps matches TRBD2 (6 bases). Germline assignment: CDR1 SGHAT and CDR2 FQNNGV. The germline V and J ends were trimmed by 0 bases and 3 bases, with 14 bases remaining between them. This CDR3 is 17 amino acids long. The CDR3 DNA sequence: TGTGCCAGCAGCTTAGAGGGGGGTGCAGGGCACACCGGGGAGCTGTTTTTT. Its protein product is CASSLEGGAGHTGELFF.

The chain uses TRBV3-1 (or the pseudogene TRBV3-2) and TRBJ2-1, with TRBD2 identical over 14 bases. The germline V gene encodes CDR1 LGHDT and CDR2 YNNKEL (reference sequence). Losses at the gene ends were 0 bases for V and 6 bases for J; bases not matched to a gene: 10. The CDR3 spans 19 residues. The CDR3, as DNA: TGTGCCAGCAGCCAAGATGAATCGCGACTAGCGGGGGGGCTCAATGAGCAGTTCTTC. Its translation is CASSQDESRLAGGLNEQFF.

This clone was counted only a few times. The chain joins TRBV6-5 to TRBJ1-5, with 10 bases fitting TRBD1. V lost 7 bases to trimming and J lost 9 bases; unmatched junction nucleotides: 12. The CDR3 length is 15 residues. CDR1 and CDR2 from the germline V gene are MNHEY and SVGAGI. CDR3 nucleotide sequence: TGTGCCAGCATCTCGGGACAGGGGAGTAAGGGGCCCCAGCATTTT. It is translated as CASISGQGSKGPQHF.

This clone was detected only a few times. This sequence joins TRBV14 and TRBJ1-2; no definite D call. The CDR3 is 13 amino acids. Germline CDR1 and CDR2: SGHDN and FVKESK. V was trimmed by 0 bases and J by 4 bases, leaving 6 bases between them. CDR3 bases: TGTGCCAGCAGCCAAGATTATAGCTATGGCTACACCTTC. Amino acid sequence: CASSQDYSYGYTF.

A note on this clone: Other nucleotide sequences in the sample specify the same CDR3. The rearrangement uses TRBV19 and TRBJ1-2; no reliable D call. V was pared by 7 bases and J by 1 base, with 7 bases between. The CDR3 is 12 amino acids. Germline V gives CDR1 LNHDA, CDR2 SQIVND (reference sequence). This chain's CDR3 is CASKEGNYGYTF. CDR3 DNA sequence: TGTGCCAGTAAAGAGGGTAACTATGGCTACACCTTC.

The chain uses TRBV6-5 and TRBJ1-2; tentatively, D is TRBD1 (6 bases). This CDR3 has 13 amino acids. V gave up 5 bases and J gave up 4 bases, with 11 bases separating them. Germline values: CDR1 MNHEY, CDR2 SVGAGI. Here the CDR3 DNA reads TGTGCCAGCAGTCCCCGGGACACCTATGGCTACACCTTC. Its translation: CASSPRDTYGYTF.

The chain recombines TRBV10-2 with TRBJ2-7; no firm D call. Trimming shortened V by 3 bases and J by 0 bases, and 12 bases separated the two germline ends. CDR3 length equals 15 residues. Germline lookup yields CDR1 WSHSY and CDR2 SAAADI. DNA of the CDR3: TGCGCCAGCAGTGATCCGGCGGTCCTCTCCTACGAGCAGTACTTC. It codes for CASSDPAVLSYEQYF.

J is TRBJ2-1 and V is TRBV7-9, with no clear D. Trimming left V 4 bases short and J 0 bases short, with 7 bases between. The CDR3 consists of 14 residues. Germline V gene sequence: CDR1 SEHNR, CDR2 FQNEAQ (reference sequence). The CDR3 sequence is CASSYPGSYNEQFF. CDR3 bases: TGTGCCAGCAGCTACCCCGGCTCCTACAATGAGCAGTTCTTC.

This clone showed up just once. The rearrangement joins TRBV5-1 to TRBJ2-5; 16 bases agree with TRBD2. Germline V lookup: CDR1 SGHRS, CDR2 YFSETQ. The length of the CDR3 is 15 residues. The V segment lost 4 bases and the J segment 9 bases; nucleotides outside the gene matches: 6. The CDR3 loop is CASSTGTSGGASQYF. The CDR3 DNA reads as TGCGCCAGCAGCACGGGGACTAGCGGGGGGGCTTCCCAGTACTTC.

The V and J genes are TRBV19 and TRBJ1-2; D is ambiguous. The CDR3 totals 15 residues. Germline CDR1 reads LNHDA; CDR2 reads SQIVND (reference sequence). With 5 bases removed from V and 2 bases from J, the gap between germline ends came to 15 bases. In DNA, the CDR3 is TGTGCCAGTAGTCCCCTATCAGGAGGGAACTATGGCTACACCTTC. Translating gives CASSPLSGGNYGYTF.